The 23 T cell receptor beta chains below come from one sample, sequenced in a study of CD8+CD57+ T cells in acquired aplastic anemia. Genomic DNA templated the TCR beta VDJ and CDR3 profiling. TCRdb processed the reads anew with MiXCR; each CDR3 protein has one entry. The sample has 120,000 or so distinct CDR3 sequences, less than 50% seen once; the top ten hold more than 2.5%. All sequencing subjects had displayed CD8+CD57+ cell expansion on flow cytometry. The material sequenced was sorted CD4+, CD8+, or CD8+CD57+ T cells (not recorded which) from PBMCs. All receptors derive from a human donor with aplastic anemia.

The genes are TRBV24-1 and TRBJ2-3; no clear D. There are 12 residues in the CDR3. Trimming took off 4 bases at V and 9 bases at J, with 10 bases between the two ends. Germline V gene sequence: CDR1 KGHDR, CDR2 SFDVKD. The CDR3 spells CATSDAVGTQYF. CDR3 DNA sequence: TGTGCCACCAGTGACGCTGTAGGGACGCAGTATTTT.

The chain combines TRBV12-3 or TRBV12-4 with TRBJ1-4; D not certain. This CDR3 contains 14 residues. Trimming left V 7 bases short and J 5 bases short, with 14 bases between. This CDR3 is CASTKDLGNEKLFF. DNA of the CDR3: TGTGCCAGCACCAAGGACCTGGGGAATGAAAAACTGTTTTTT.

The gene calls are TRBV6-2 or TRBV6-3 and TRBJ1-2; D unclear. The CDR3 runs to 12 residues. The germline V and J ends were trimmed by 8 bases and 4 bases, with 11 bases remaining between them. Germline V lookup: CDR1 MNHEY, CDR2 SVGEGT. CDR3 in amino acids: CASGGVSYGYTF. In nucleotides, the CDR3 is TGTGCCAGCGGAGGCGTAAGCTATGGCTACACCTTC.

In this sample, this clonotype turned up once. The CDR3 nucleotides are TGCAGCGTTGATGGGTGGGGGGAGCTGTTTTTT. It specifies CSVDGWGELFF. This chain connects TRBV29-1 to TRBJ2-2; no definite D call. This CDR3 comprises 11 residues. Germline lookup yields CDR1 SQVTM and CDR2 ANQGSEA. Trimming stripped 3 bases from V and 8 bases from J, with 7 bases between.

The chain couples TRBV20-1 to TRBJ1-1; no clear D. The CDR3 consists of 11 residues. Germline V gene sequence: CDR1 DFQATT, CDR2 SNEGSKA (reference sequence). Trimming pared 4 bases from V and 3 bases from J, leaving 6 bases between. CDR3 region: CSAIDYTEAFF. CDR3 coding DNA: TGCAGTGCTATCGACTACACTGAAGCTTTCTTT.

In its sample, this clonotype was seen many times. The chain joins TRBV5-1 to TRBJ2-1, with D uncertain. V was shortened by 6 bases and J by 0 bases, with 10 bases between the two germline ends. This CDR3 has 14 residues. Germline CDR1 is SGHRS and CDR2 is YFSETQ. This CDR3 is CASMTGNSYNEQFF. CDR3 sequence (DNA): TGCGCCAGCATGACTGGGAACTCCTACAATGAGCAGTTCTTC.

V and J are TRBV10-3 and TRBJ1-2; the match to TRBD1 covers 10 bases. This CDR3 is 13 amino acids long. After removal of 10 bases from V and 8 bases from J, the junction contained 10 bases not matched to a gene. Germline values: CDR1 ENHRY, CDR2 SYGVKD. CDR3: CATTPGQGIGYTF. In nucleotides, the CDR3 is TGTGCCACCACTCCGGGACAGGGGATAGGCTACACCTTC.

Comment on this clonotype: No conserved phenylalanine or tryptophan ends this CDR3, so it is likely a read error. This chain links TRBV3-1 with TRBJ1-1, with 8 bases identical to TRBD1. This CDR3 contains 14 residues. The germline gives CDR1 LGHDT, CDR2 YNNKEL (reference sequence). Germline trimming cut 5 bases from V and 2 bases from J; bases unmatched to any gene: 4. The CDR3 region is CASSTGTGNTEAFL. In DNA form, the CDR3 reads TGTGCCAGCAGCACGGGGACAGGAAACACTGAAGCTTTCCTT.

Details on this clonotype: The CDR3 carries no conserved terminal phenylalanine or tryptophan, so it likely arises from a read error. The V call is TRBV10-3, the J call TRBJ2-7; TRBD1 agrees at 12 bases. The CDR3 extends over 16 amino acids. V lost 6 bases and J lost 3; bases outside the gene matches: 9. Germline V gene lookup returns CDR1 ENHRY and CDR2 SYGVKD. The CDR3 here is CAISALRDRGLYEQYA. CDR3 coding DNA: TGTGCCATCAGCGCCCTCCGGGACAGGGGGCTCTACGAGCAGTACGCC.

This clonotype has ten or more counts. The chain is built from TRBV3-1 and TRBJ1-1; D gene uncertain. Germline lookup yields CDR1 LGHDT and CDR2 YNNKEL (reference sequence). With 4 bases removed from V and 7 bases from J, the gap between germline ends came to 16 bases. The CDR3 spans 14 residues. The CDR3 loop reads CASSPRRRGIEAFF. CDR3 nucleotide sequence: TGTGCCAGCAGCCCCCGGCGGAGAGGGATTGAAGCTTTCTTT.

This clonotype was detected ten times or more. The chain couples TRBV6-2 or TRBV6-3 to TRBJ2-7; 11 bases align to TRBD1. Germline V gene lookup returns CDR1 MNHEY and CDR2 SVGEGT. The CDR3 covers 13 residues. With 6 bases clipped from V and 5 bases from J, the junction kept 3 bases outside the gene matches. For the CDR3, the DNA is TGTGCCAGCAGCCGGACAGGGGGCCACGAGCAGTACGTC. Residues: CASSRTGGHEQYV.

This chain links TRBV25-1 with TRBJ2-1; 8 nucleotides line up with TRBD1. The ends lost 6 bases at V and 7 bases at J; junction bases unmatched: 14. This CDR3 is built from 16 residues. Germline-derived CDR1 and CDR2 are MGHDK and SYGVNS. This chain's CDR3 is CASSLGQGGFRNEQFF. CDR3 DNA sequence: TGTGCCAGCAGCCTAGGACAGGGTGGGTTCAGGAATGAGCAGTTCTTC.

In its sample, this clonotype was seen many times. The genes are TRBV7-2 and TRBJ1-1, with D possibly being TRBD1 (5 bases). Deletions cut 0 bases from V and 0 bases from J, with 8 bases between. This CDR3 region has 15 residues. Germline V gene data show CDR1 as SGHTA and CDR2 as FQGNSA. The CDR3 protein is CASSLAAGLNTEAFF. The CDR3, as DNA: TGTGCCAGCAGCTTAGCCGCAGGGCTGAACACTGAAGCTTTCTTT.

In this sample, this clonotype turned up many times. The V and J genes are TRBV15 and TRBJ2-1, with a weak D call TRBD1 (5 bases). The CDR3 totals 14 residues. The V and J ends lost 3 bases and 3 bases respectively, with 9 bases between them. CDR1 and CDR2 (germline): LNHNV, YYDKDF (reference sequence). CDR3 DNA: TGTGCCACCAGCAGCAGGGCCAGCTACAATGAGCAGTTCTTC. Translated, it gives CATSSRASYNEQFF.

This clonotype has at least ten counts. The V call is TRBV9, the J call TRBJ1-2; D ambiguous. The CDR3 is 13 residues long. Germline V gene sequence: CDR1 SGDLS, CDR2 YYNGEE. V gave up 3 bases and J gave up 6 bases, with 12 bases separating them. The CDR3 reads CASSALEVNGYTF. The CDR3 DNA follows: TGTGCCAGCAGCGCCCTGGAGGTTAATGGCTACACCTTC. The full variable domain, rest sourced from reference TRBV9 and TRBJ1-2, is DSGVTQTPKHLITATGQRVTLRCSPRSGDLSVYWYQQSLDQGLQFLIQYYNGEERAKGNILERFSAQQFPDLHSELNLSSLELGDSALYFCASSALEVNGYTFGSGTRLTVV.

V usage is TRBV19 and J usage is TRBJ2-6; D is uncertain. CDR3 length: 15 amino acids. The germline V gene has CDR1 LNHDA and CDR2 SQIVND (reference sequence). V was cut by 7 bases and J by 4 bases, with 14 bases left in between. This chain's CDR3 is CASNGWGTGANVLTF. For the CDR3, the DNA is TGTGCCAGTAACGGATGGGGAACAGGGGCCAACGTCCTGACTTTC. Combining the CDR3 with reference TRBV19 and TRBJ2-6 gives the whole variable domain DGGITQSPKYLFRKEGQNVTLSCEQNLNHDAMYWYRQDPGQGLRLIYYSQIVNDFQKGDIAEGYSVSREKKESFPLTVTSAQKNPTAFYLCASNGWGTGANVLTFGAGSRLTVL.

This clonotype was seen repeatedly, ten times or more. The rearrangement joins TRBV25-1 to TRBJ1-1; D unresolved. Germline-derived CDR1 and CDR2 are MGHDK and SYGVNS. There are 15 residues in the CDR3. Trimming took off 6 bases at V and 3 bases at J, with 17 bases between the two ends. The CDR3 nucleotides read TGTGCCAGCAGCGAACAGACCCCCCGGGACACTGAAGCTTTCTTT. This codes for CASSEQTPRDTEAFF.

This clonotype was picked up many times. V usage is TRBV9 and J usage is TRBJ1-4, with 7 bases aligning to TRBD1. Trimming took 4 bases from V and 1 from J; bases not matched to a gene: 4. The germline V gene has CDR1 SGDLS and CDR2 YYNGEE. This CDR3 comprises 15 residues. CDR3 bases: TGTGCCAGCAGCCCTAGACAGGGAACTAATGAAAAACTGTTTTTT. Translated: CASSPRQGTNEKLFF. Full variable domain (remainder filled in from reference TRBV9 and TRBJ1-4): DSGVTQTPKHLITATGQRVTLRCSPRSGDLSVYWYQQSLDQGLQFLIQYYNGEERAKGNILERFSAQQFPDLHSELNLSSLELGDSALYFCASSPRQGTNEKLFFGSGTQLSVL.

A remark on this clonotype: Mismatch with germline at one junction end may stem from a read error. V gene TRBV10-3 combines with J gene TRBJ1-5; D is undetermined. From germline, CDR1 is ENHRY and CDR2 SYGVKD. CDR3 length equals 14 residues. The CDR3 DNA sequence: TGTGCCATCGGCTATGACGGTAGCAATCAGCCCCCGCATTTT. Protein product: CAIGYDGSNQPPHF.

The chain couples TRBV9 to TRBJ2-3; TRBD2 matches at 10 bases. Per germline, CDR1 SGDLS and CDR2 YYNGEE. The J segment lost 0 bases and the V segment lost 0 bases, leaving 1 base of the junction unmatched. The CDR3 sequence is 16 residues long. Here the CDR3 DNA reads TGTGCCAGCAGCGTAGATAGCGGGGGGAGCACAGATACGCAGTATTTT. Encoded protein: CASSVDSGGSTDTQYF.

This chain links TRBV20-1 with TRBJ2-3; 8 bases line up with TRBD2. The germline V gene has CDR1 DFQATT and CDR2 SNEGSKA (reference sequence). V gave up 4 bases and J gave up 7 bases; unmatched junction bases: 13. This CDR3 comprises 15 residues. The CDR3, as DNA: TGCAGTGCTAACCGAAATCCAAGGACTAGCAATACGCAGTATTTT. As protein: CSANRNPRTSNTQYF.

In this sample, this clonotype turned up many times. This sequence joins TRBV20-1 and TRBJ1-6, with a possible D match to TRBD1 (6 bases). This CDR3 comprises 16 residues. V lost 0 bases and J lost 7, with 16 bases in between. Germline V CDR1 and CDR2: DFQATT, SNEGSKA (reference sequence). DNA of the CDR3: TGCAGTGCTAGAGAGGGGGGACACGGGGCGAATTCACCCCTCCACTTT. Translation gives CSAREGGHGANSPLHF.

This clonotype appeared many times. The chain uses TRBV7-8 and TRBJ1-3; D unclear. This CDR3 is built from 15 residues. The ends were cut back, 1 base at V and 3 bases at J, with 10 bases in the middle. Per the germline V gene, CDR1 is SGHVS and CDR2 is FQNEAQ. CDR3 in DNA: TGTGCCAGCAGCTTAGGGACTAGAGGTGGAAACACCATATATTTT. It codes for CASSLGTRGGNTIYF.